Listed below are T cell receptor beta chains from one sample, sequenced in a study of cytomegalovirus exposure and HLA in healthy donors. Produced via immunoSEQ multiplex PCR; TCRdb's table is partial and in-frame only. The table records 100,000 to 150,000 clones, about 93% of them present only once. The specimen sequenced was PBMCs. The receptors come from a woman between 18 and 29 years old in good health and CMV-seronegative. CDR3s include the opening cysteine and the closing phenylalanine or tryptophan. Fields, in order: J gene, D gene, clone size, V gene, CDR3 DNA, CDR3 protein. The D gene is left open where the match is weak. Not all rows give a size; the values are once, few, many and, for expanded clones, a class.

TRBJ1-1,TRBD1,NA,TRBV5-6,TGTGCCAGCAGCTACTACAGGGGGCGAGTCGACACTGAAGCTTTCTTT,CASSYYRGRVDTEAFF
TRBJ2-1,TRBD2,NA,TRBV5-1,TGCGCCAGCAGCTTGGCCGGGACTGGGGGGGTGGGGACCTACAATGAGCAGTTCTTC,CASSLAGTGGVGTYNEQFF
TRBJ2-2,NA,NA,TRBV18,TGTGCCAGCTCATTCGGAGCCTACAGGGTTAGGAACACCGGGGAGCTGTTTTTT,CASSFGAYRVRNTGELFF
TRBJ2-1,TRBD2,NA,TRBV28,TGTGCCAGCAGTCCAGTCATTGGGCGGGGGTGGAGCTCCTACAATGAGCAGTTCTTC,CASSPVIGRGWSSYNEQFF
TRBJ2-3,TRBD2,NA,TRBV7-9,TGTGCCAGCAGCGGCCTAGCGGGGTTGGGGTCGGATACGCAGTATTTT,CASSGLAGLGSDTQYF
TRBJ2-3,NA,NA,TRBV20-1,TGCAGTGCCCTGAGGTTGGATACGCAGTATTTT,CSALRLDTQYF
TRBJ1-5,NA,NA,TRBV11-1,TGTGCCAGCAGCTTAGGGAAGGGCGGGGCCAGGTGTTTT,CASSLGKGGARCF
TRBJ2-1,NA,NA,TRBV9,TGTGCCAGCAGCGTAAGGTCCCAGTCCCCGGAGGATCTCAATGAGCAGTTCTTC,CASSVRSQSPEDLNEQFF
TRBJ1-2,TRBD1,NA,TRBV30,TGTGCCTGGAGTGTTAACAGGGGGAACGGCTACACCTTC,CAWSVNRGNGYTF
TRBJ2-2,TRBD1,once,TRBV2,TGTGCCAGCAGCCTATGGACAGGATCCACCGGGGAGCTGTTTTTT,CASSLWTGSTGELFF
TRBJ2-6,NA,NA,TRBV13,TGTGCCAGCAGCCAGCTACAGGAATCCTCTGGGGCCAACGTCCTGACTTTC,CASSQLQESSGANVLTF
TRBJ1-1,NA,few,TRBV29-1,TGCAGCGTTGAGTGGCGGATCGTGAAGAACACTGAAGCTTTCTTT,CSVEWRIVKNTEAFF
TRBJ2-7,NA,NA,TRBV11-2,TGTGCCAGCAGCCAGCCCGGGACTGCTCACCACTACGAGCAGTACTTC,CASSQPGTAHHYEQYF
TRBJ2-5,NA,NA,TRBV7-9,TGTGCCAGCAGCCGTGAGGGAAGAGAGACCCAGTACTTC,CASSREGRETQYF
TRBJ1-2,NA,NA,TRBV30,TGTGCCTGGAGTGACGGTCGCTATGGCTACACCTTC,CAWSDGRYGYTF
TRBJ2-5,TRBD1,NA,TRBV5-1,TGCGCCAGCAGCACGGGACAGAGACAGAACCAAGAGACCCAGTACTTC,CASSTGQRQNQETQYF
TRBJ2-7,TRBD2,NA,TRBV7-2,TGTGCCAGCAGCTCACTAGCGGGAGATTACGAGCAGTACTTC,CASSSLAGDYEQYF
TRBJ1-2,NA,NA,TRBV28,TGTGCCAGCAGGACCTCCGGGGAGTCAAATGGCTACACCTTC,CASRTSGESNGYTF
TRBJ2-7,NA,NA,TRBV6-1,TGTGCCAGCCCGCGCGAGGGAACCTACGAGCAGTACTTC,CASPREGTYEQYF
TRBJ2-7,NA,NA,TRBV28,TGTGCCAGCAGCCTAGGGACATACGAGCAGTACTTC,CASSLGTYEQYF
TRBJ1-5,NA,NA,TRBV5-1,TGCGCCAGCAGCTTGGGCGGGGGTGGGCAGCCCCAGCATTTT,CASSLGGGGQPQHF
TRBJ1-5,NA,NA,TRBV6-5,TGTGCCACTGGACAGAGCTCTAATCAGCCCCAGCATTTT,CATGQSSNQPQHF
TRBJ1-5,TRBD1,NA,TRBV2,TGTGCCAGCAGGCCGGGACAGGTTGGTCAGCCCCAGCATTTT,CASRPGQVGQPQHF
TRBJ1-2,TRBD1,NA,TRBV7-9,TGTGCCAGCAGCCAGACAGGGGGCGAAGCTGGCTACACCTTC,CASSQTGGEAGYTF